Shown below are 20 T cell receptor beta chains from a single sample sequenced in a study of T-cell reconstitution after alpha-beta-depleted transplantation in children (TCRdb year 2016). Libraries were built with PCR. Sequencing used an Illumina HiSeq 2500. Molecular barcoding was employed in the preparation of TCR libraries, with unique molecular identifiers being used to normalize TCRbeta repertoire quantification. Using fastp at Q25 and MiXCR, TCRdb reprocessed the public reads and kept productive beta chains. Merged by CDR3 protein, the rows form single entries marked with the most common genes and DNA. This sample is represented by around 100,000 distinct CDR3 sequences; around 10% of them were singletons. Jointly, the top ten make up less than 35% of the sample. In light of the paper, this sample's treatment or condition label describes: allogeneic hematopoietic cell transplantation with graft depleted of TCRalphabeta T cells and CD19 B cells.

The sample was PBMCs, taken before TCRalphabeta/CD19-depleted stem cell transplant. All receptors come from a boy aged 2 to 9 with acute lymphoblastic leukemia, due to receive a stem cell transplant.

This clonotype appeared a few times. The chain couples TRBV28 to TRBJ2-1; 10 bases align to TRBD2. The CDR3 totals 16 residues. Germline loops: CDR1 MDHEN, CDR2 SYDVKM. With 6 bases clipped from V and 8 bases from J, the junction kept 13 bases outside the gene matches. CDR3 DNA sequence: TGTGCCAGCAGCCCCCTTCCTAGCGGGAGAGGCGATGAGCAGTTCTTC. As protein: CASSPLPSGRGDEQFF.

V usage is TRBV11-3 and J usage is TRBJ2-1; TRBD2 matches at 8 bases. This CDR3 region has 13 residues. Trimming took 4 bases from V and 9 from J; bases not matched to a gene: 5. Germline assignment: CDR1 SGHNT and CDR2 YENEEA. The CDR3 DNA reads TGTGCCAGCAGCTGGACTAGCAAGGGTGAGCAGTTCTTC. Translated: CASSWTSKGEQFF.

The CDR3 nucleotides read TGTGCCAGCAACGGACTAGCGGGAGTCGATACGCAGTATTTT. Amino acids: CASNGLAGVDTQYF. V and J are TRBV7-9 and TRBJ2-3, with 13 bases lining up with TRBD2. V was clipped by 7 bases and J by 6 bases; unmatched bases: 4. The germline V gene encodes CDR1 SEHNR and CDR2 FQNEAQ (reference sequence). The CDR3 length is 14 residues.

This clonotype was observed a few times. The chain has TRBV24-1 and TRBJ2-1; 9 nucleotides align to TRBD1. Unmatched junction bases numbered 7, after V lost 3 bases and J lost 2 bases. This CDR3 is 17 amino acids long. Germline V lookup: CDR1 KGHDR, CDR2 SFDVKD. Here the CDR3 DNA reads TGTGCCACCAGTGATCTGACAGGGGGGGAAACCTACAATGAGCAGTTCTTC. Amino acids: CATSDLTGGETYNEQFF.

In this sample, this clonotype turned up many times. V and J are TRBV6-5 and TRBJ2-1, with a possible D match to TRBD1 (6 bases). Germline CDR1 reads MNHEY; CDR2 reads SVGAGI. The CDR3 has 11 amino acids. Trimming left V 7 bases short and J 9 bases short, with 10 bases between. Written as DNA, the CDR3 is TGTGCCAGCACAGGGGAGTCTGAGCAGTTCTTC. It yields the protein CASTGESEQFF.

This rearrangement joins TRBV7-2 to TRBJ2-5; D call uncertain. The V gene lost 5 bases and the J gene lost 4 bases, with 8 bases spanning the gap. The CDR3 runs 12 residues. The germline V gene has CDR1 SGHTA and CDR2 FQGNSA. The CDR3 nucleotides read TGTGCCAGCAGCCCCAACGGAGAGACCCAGTACTTC. Amino acid sequence: CASSPNGETQYF. The whole variable domain, filled in from reference TRBV7-2 and TRBJ2-5, reads GAGVSQSPSNKVTEKGKDVELRCDPISGHTALYWYRQSLGQGLEFLIYFQGNSAPDKSGLPSDRFSAERTGGSVSTLTIQRTQQEDSAVYLCASSPNGETQYFGPGTRLLVL.

On this clonotype: One end of the junction is discordant with germline, which a read error may explain. The chain combines TRBV7-7 with TRBJ2-7; 8 positions match TRBD2. The germline V gene encodes CDR1 SSHAT and CDR2 FNYEAQ (reference sequence). The length of the CDR3 is 17 residues. For the CDR3, the DNA is TGTGCTAGCAGCTTAGCCCGGAGCCAGCGGGAGCTCTACGAGCAGTACTTC. It encodes CASSLARSQRELYEQYF.

This clonotype was found many times. This sequence joins TRBV5-4 and TRBJ2-1; 9 bases are a match to TRBD1. Germline CDR1 SGHNT, CDR2 YYREEE (reference sequence). The CDR3 contains 15 residues. After removal of 0 bases from V and 7 bases from J, the junction contained 5 bases not matched to a gene. Here the CDR3 reads CASSLGTGDLNEQFF. The CDR3 nucleotides read TGTGCCAGCAGCTTGGGGACAGGGGATCTGAATGAGCAGTTCTTC.

The genes are TRBV10-3 and TRBJ2-7; D call uncertain. Per the germline V gene, CDR1 is ENHRY and CDR2 is SYGVKD. Trimming shortened V by 2 bases and J by 7 bases, and 12 bases separated the two germline ends. The CDR3 length is 13 residues. The CDR3 DNA is TGTGCCATCAGTGAGGATCCGGAAAGGGAGCAGTACTTC. Its protein product is CAISEDPEREQYF.

The chain combines TRBV20-1 with TRBJ2-7; TRBD2 matches 14 bases. CDR3 length: 17 residues. J was trimmed by 1 base and V by 4 bases; bases with no gene match: 9. Germline CDR1 DFQATT, CDR2 SNEGSKA (reference sequence). The CDR3 DNA sequence: TGCAGTGCTATAAGTCGGGGACTAGCGGGAGAATCCTACGAGCAGTACTTC. Translation gives CSAISRGLAGESYEQYF.

The chain has TRBV11-1 and TRBJ1-2; weak D call: TRBD1 (5 bases). The ends were cut back, 0 bases at V and 0 bases at J, with 17 bases in the middle. Germline lookup yields CDR1 SGHAT and CDR2 FQDESV (reference sequence). The CDR3 is 18 residues long. The CDR3 loop is CASSLAGDGYFTNYGYTF. CDR3 bases: TGTGCCAGCAGCTTAGCGGGGGACGGTTACTTCACTAACTATGGCTACACCTTC. Combining the CDR3 with reference TRBV11-1 and TRBJ1-2 gives the whole variable domain EAEVAQSPRYKITEKSQAVAFWCDPISGHATLYWYRQILGQGPELLVQFQDESVVDDSQLPKDRFSAERLKGVDSTLKIQPAELGDSAMYLCASSLAGDGYFTNYGYTFGSGTRLTVV.

This clonotype has just a few counts. The chain is built from TRBV7-3 and TRBJ2-7; 7 bases match TRBD1. CDR1 is SGHTA, CDR2 FQGTGA, per germline. This CDR3 has 13 amino acids. J was trimmed by 5 bases and V by 5 bases; bases with no gene match: 6. This chain's CDR3 is CASSIDRVNEQYF. The CDR3 DNA sequence: TGTGCCAGCAGCATAGACAGGGTGAACGAGCAGTACTTC.

Ten or more counts support this clonotype. The gene calls are TRBV6-5 and TRBJ2-7; 7 bases align to TRBD2. Trimming cost V 0 bases and J 0 bases; bases outside gene matches: 5. The CDR3 is made up of 16 amino acids. Germline values: CDR1 MNHEY, CDR2 SVGAGI. This CDR3 reads CASSYSILAASYEQYF. As DNA, the CDR3 is TGTGCCAGCAGTTACTCGATCCTAGCGGCCTCCTACGAGCAGTACTTC.

This clonotype was detected ten times or more. The chain joins TRBV6-5 to TRBJ1-1, with 7 bases fitting TRBD1. Germline CDR1 reads MNHEY; CDR2 reads SVGAGI. Losses at the gene ends were 2 bases for V and 0 bases for J; bases not matched to a gene: 12. The CDR3 spans 18 residues. CDR3 sequence (DNA): TGTGCCAGCAGTTACACAACTCTCTCCGGGACAGTGAACACTGAAGCTTTCTTT. Protein product: CASSYTTLSGTVNTEAFF.

The chain is built from TRBV20-1 and TRBJ1-5; D uncertain. This CDR3 has 13 amino acids. The V and J ends lost 4 bases and 11 bases respectively, with 18 bases between them. The V gene's germline CDR1 is DFQATT and CDR2 SNEGSKA (reference sequence). The CDR3 nucleotides are TGCAGTGCTACGCCGGGAAGGTCCTTGGCCCAGCATTTT. Protein product: CSATPGRSLAQHF.

This clonotype was detected only a few times. The chain recombines TRBV20-1 with TRBJ2-3; D is undetermined. V was cut by 0 bases and J by 4 bases, with 14 bases left in between. CDR1 and CDR2 (germline): DFQATT, SNEGSKA (reference sequence). The CDR3 is made up of 15 amino acids. CDR3 region: CSARDPSKTPDTQYF. The CDR3 coding sequence is TGCAGTGCTAGAGATCCGTCTAAAACTCCAGATACGCAGTATTTT.

The sample holds many counts of this clonotype. This rearrangement joins TRBV12-3 or TRBV12-4 to TRBJ2-7, with 9 bases that match TRBD2. Trimming at V came to 2 bases and at J to 6 bases, leaving 8 bases not matched to a gene. The CDR3 runs 15 residues. DNA for the CDR3: TGTGCCAGCAGTTTAATAGCGGGAGATCTTCTCGAGCAGTACTTC. As protein: CASSLIAGDLLEQYF.

Ten or more counts support this clonotype. The chain is built from TRBV12-3 or TRBV12-4 and TRBJ2-1; D gene uncertain. CDR3 size: 13 residues. Trimming left V 0 bases short and J 12 bases short, with 12 bases between. The CDR3 DNA is TGTGCCAGCAGTTTAGCAGGGTCCCTGGGGCAGTTCTTC. This codes for CASSLAGSLGQFF.

The chain links TRBV3-1 to TRBJ2-7, with 8 bases fitting TRBD1. Per the germline V gene, CDR1 is LGHDT and CDR2 is YNNKEL (reference sequence). The CDR3 is made up of 15 amino acids. The trim removed 4 bases at V and 3 bases at J, leaving 8 bases unmatched. CDR3 loop: CASSLGQGKSYEQYF. The DNA of the CDR3 is TGTGCCAGCAGCCTCGGACAGGGCAAAAGCTACGAGCAGTACTTC.

This clonotype showed up many times. V gene TRBV6-5 combines with J gene TRBJ2-4; 8 nucleotides match TRBD1. The V gene end was trimmed by 0 bases and the J gene end by 5 bases; junction bases not matched to a gene: 9. The germline V gene has CDR1 MNHEY and CDR2 SVGAGI. The CDR3 has 17 amino acids. Written as DNA, the CDR3 is TGTGCCAGCAGTTACTCGAGGACAGGGTCGCAAGAAAACATTCAGTACTTC. The encoded protein is CASSYSRTGSQENIQYF.